The 32 T cell receptor beta chains below all came from one sample that was sequenced in a study of blood T cell repertoires in COVID-19. The data were produced by immunoSEQ multiplex PCR, yet TCRdb's version contains in-frame clones alone and is incomplete. The sample contains 150,000 to 180,000 clones, 70% to 90% of which appear only once. The sequencing sample was made of peripheral blood. Source of these receptors: a woman aged 55-69 years with COVID-19, enrolled during active disease.

This sequence joins TRBV5-1 and TRBJ2-5, with 8 bases that match TRBD2. The V gene end was trimmed by 0 bases and the J gene end by 2 bases; junction bases not matched to a gene: 12. Per germline, CDR1 SGHRS and CDR2 YFSETQ. This CDR3 spans 18 amino acids. Written as DNA, the CDR3 is TGCGCCAGCAGCTTGGGAGTACGGCGGGAGGCCATACAAGAGACCCAGTACTTC. This encodes CASSLGVRREAIQETQYF.

This sequence joins TRBV3-1 (or the pseudogene TRBV3-2) and TRBJ1-5, with D possibly TRBD1 on 5 matching bases. V was trimmed by 3 bases and J by 9 bases, leaving 18 bases between them. The length of the CDR3 is 15 residues. Germline-derived CDR1 and CDR2 are LGHDT and YNNKEL (reference sequence). Here the CDR3 DNA reads TGTGCCAGCAGCCACTCCGACAGTCGAATGTCGCCCCAGCATTTT. Its protein product is CASSHSDSRMSPQHF.

Details on this clone: This specimen includes other DNA sequences encoding the same CDR3. This chain links TRBV14 with TRBJ1-3; D is perhaps TRBD1 (5 bases). V was cut by 8 bases and J by 0 bases, with 8 bases left in between. The CDR3 consists of 13 residues. Per the germline V gene, CDR1 is SGHDN and CDR2 is FVKESK. The CDR3 reads CASRGGSGNTIYF. CDR3 DNA sequence: TGTGCCAGCCGGGGGGGCTCTGGAAACACCATATATTTT.

This rearrangement joins TRBV27 to TRBJ2-5; 9 nucleotides match TRBD1. CDR3 length: 13 residues. The V gene's germline CDR1 is MNHEY and CDR2 SMNVEV (reference sequence). V lost 6 bases and J lost 4; bases outside the gene matches: 3. CDR3 sequence reads: CASRGQGRETQYF. CDR3 in DNA: TGTGCCAGCAGAGGACAGGGGAGAGAGACCCAGTACTTC.

The chain is built from TRBV3-1 (or the pseudogene TRBV3-2) and TRBJ2-5; 7 bases are shared with TRBD1. Per germline, CDR1 LGHDT and CDR2 YNNKEL (reference sequence). The trim removed 1 base at V and 1 base at J, leaving 3 bases unmatched. This CDR3 spans 15 amino acids. In DNA form, the CDR3 reads TGTGCCAGCAGCCAAGCTTCAGGGGGCCAAGAGACCCAGTACTTC. Its translation is CASSQASGGQETQYF.

For the CDR3, the DNA is TGTGCCACCAGCAGAGATCGGGGGACTGAAGCTTTCTTT. Its protein product is CATSRDRGTEAFF. The rearrangement uses TRBV15 and TRBJ1-1; D may be TRBD1 (5 bases). The CDR3 length is 13 residues. V lost 0 bases to trimming and J lost 5 bases, with 7 bases between them. Germline loops: CDR1 LNHNV, CDR2 YYDKDF (reference sequence).

As regards this clone: One junction end disagrees with the germline gene, perhaps due to a read error. V gene TRBV6-1 combines with J gene TRBJ1-6; D remains ambiguous. CDR3 length equals 18 residues. CDR1 MNHNS and CDR2 SASEGT come from the germline V gene. CDR3 loop: CASREAPASSSYNSPLHF. The CDR3 nucleotides are TGTGCCAGCAGGGAAGCTCCAGCGTCGAGCTCCTATAATTCACCCCTCCACTTT.

V gene TRBV4-1 combines with J gene TRBJ1-2; 7 bases line up with TRBD1. The CDR3 runs to 15 residues. V was pared by 1 base and J by 1 base, with 3 bases of the junction left unmatched. Germline V lookup: CDR1 MGHRA, CDR2 YSYEKL. The CDR3 sequence: CASSQGTGGNYGYTF. The CDR3 DNA reads as TGCGCCAGCAGCCAAGGGACAGGCGGTAACTATGGCTACACCTTC.

V is TRBV19 and J is TRBJ1-3; D is undetermined. Trimming left V 1 base short and J 0 bases short, with 4 bases between. The CDR3 is made up of 14 amino acids. The germline V gene encodes CDR1 LNHDA and CDR2 SQIVND (reference sequence). The CDR3 region is CASSIAGSGNTIYF. The DNA for the CDR3 is TGTGCCAGTAGTATAGCAGGCTCTGGAAACACCATATATTTT.

The chain uses TRBV29-1 and TRBJ1-2; TRBD1 agrees at 9 bases. Germline values: CDR1 SQVTM, CDR2 ANQGSEA. This CDR3 is built from 15 residues. Unmatched junction bases numbered 13, after V lost 7 bases and J lost 4 bases. The chain's CDR3 is CSGGEGGQGPYGYTF. The CDR3 nucleotides are TGCAGCGGTGGCGAGGGGGGACAGGGACCCTATGGCTACACCTTC.

This clone was counted only a few times. The chain uses TRBV3-1 (or the pseudogene TRBV3-2) and TRBJ1-6; D perhaps matches TRBD1 (5 bases). CDR1 is LGHDT, CDR2 YNNKEL, per germline (reference sequence). The length of the CDR3 is 13 residues. Trimming removed 4 bases from V and 6 bases from J, with 7 bases in between. The CDR3 nucleotides read TGTGCCAGCAGCCGACAGATTAATTCACCCCTCCACTTT. Translated, it gives CASSRQINSPLHF.

This clone was observed a handful of times. The chain joins TRBV2 to TRBJ1-4; D gene unclear. CDR3 length equals 14 residues. The germline V gene encodes CDR1 SNHLY and CDR2 FYNNEI. Deletions cut 4 bases from V and 3 bases from J, with 9 bases between. CDR3 sequence reads: CASSVTRANEKLFF. CDR3 sequence (DNA): TGTGCCAGCAGTGTTACCCGGGCTAATGAAAAACTGTTTTTT.

This CDR3 is CASSEAGSNYGYTF. CDR3 bases: TGTGCCAGCAGTGAAGCGGGCAGTAACTATGGCTACACCTTC. The chain combines TRBV6-1 with TRBJ1-2; unclear D gene. The CDR3 is 14 amino acids. Germline V CDR1 and CDR2: MNHNS, SASEGT. Deletions cut 0 bases from V and 1 base from J, with 6 bases between.

The rearrangement links TRBV3-1 (or the pseudogene TRBV3-2) to TRBJ2-1; 8 bases line up with TRBD2. V lost 5 bases and J lost 6; bases outside the gene matches: 6. CDR1 and CDR2 (germline): LGHDT, YNNKEL (reference sequence). The CDR3 is 14 amino acids. The CDR3 nucleotides are TGTGCCAGCAGCTTTGATACTAGCGGCAATGAGCAGTTCTTC. This encodes CASSFDTSGNEQFF.

This chain uses TRBV3-1 (or the pseudogene TRBV3-2) with TRBJ1-1, with a weak D call TRBD1 (5 bases). CDR3 length: 13 residues. The V and J ends lost 1 base and 7 bases respectively, with 10 bases between them. Germline V gives CDR1 LGHDT, CDR2 YNNKEL (reference sequence). CDR3 in amino acids: CASSQGVTDEAFF. In nucleotides, the CDR3 is TGTGCCAGCAGCCAAGGGGTGACAGATGAAGCTTTCTTT.

For this clone: This may arise from a read error, as a much more abundant clone is one base away. This rearrangement joins TRBV11-2 to TRBJ1-5; 7 nucleotides line up with TRBD1. Trimming took 5 bases from V and 4 from J; bases not matched to a gene: 2. The CDR3 spans 13 residues. Germline V gene sequence: CDR1 SGHAT, CDR2 FQNNGV. This CDR3 reads CASSVTGNQPQHF. CDR3 DNA: TGTGCCAGCAGCGTGACAGGGAATCAGCCCCAGCATTTT.

This chain connects TRBV5-4 to TRBJ2-3; D perhaps matches TRBD2 (6 bases). V gave up 6 bases and J gave up 3 bases, with 17 bases separating them. The CDR3 is made up of 15 amino acids. Germline V gene lookup returns CDR1 SGHNT and CDR2 YYREEE (reference sequence). The CDR3 region is CASTLRGLRTDTQYF. CDR3 sequence (DNA): TGTGCCAGCACCCTGCGGGGCCTGAGGACAGATACGCAGTATTTT.

The table lists this clone with a count of one. The chain has TRBV2 and TRBJ1-3; no clear D. Trimming left V 5 bases short and J 2 bases short, with 10 bases between. Germline assignment: CDR1 SNHLY and CDR2 FYNNEI. The CDR3 runs 14 residues. The chain's CDR3 is CASSQLGTGNTIYF. CDR3 nucleotide sequence: TGTGCCAGCAGTCAGCTAGGTACTGGAAACACCATATATTTT.

With respect to this clone: Germline is not matched at one junction end, which may reflect a read error. The J gene is TRBJ2-2, the V gene TRBV7-7; 10 bases are shared with TRBD2. The CDR3 sequence is 16 residues long. Per germline, CDR1 SSHAT and CDR2 FNYEAQ (reference sequence). This CDR3 reads CASSILAGIDTGELFF. CDR3 bases: TGTGCTAGCAGCATACTAGCGGGAATCGACACCGGGGAGCTGTTTTTT.

The V call is TRBV7-9, the J call TRBJ1-1; D ambiguous. The CDR3 runs 14 residues. Germline loops: CDR1 SEHNR, CDR2 FQNEAQ (reference sequence). Trimming took 1 base from V and 5 from J, leaving 11 bases between them. The CDR3 nucleotides are TGTGCCAGCAGCTTAGATGGAGGGATAACTGAAGCTTTCTTT. It specifies CASSLDGGITEAFF.

V is TRBV5-8 and J is TRBJ1-5, with D tentatively TRBD1 (5 bases). Per germline, CDR1 SGHTS and CDR2 YDEGEE. The CDR3 sequence is 17 residues long. V gave up 0 bases and J gave up 0 bases, with 13 bases separating them. CDR3 in amino acids: CASSLGHGGDSNQPQHF. Here the CDR3 DNA reads TGTGCCAGCAGCTTGGGGCATGGGGGGGATAGCAATCAGCCCCAGCATTTT.

The J gene is TRBJ2-2, the V gene TRBV6-5, with 7 nucleotides matching TRBD1. J gave up 0 bases and V 6 bases, and 1 base lay outside the gene matches. Germline V gene data show CDR1 as MNHEY and CDR2 as SVGAGI. CDR3 length equals 14 residues. Here the CDR3 reads CASRGTANTGELFF. The CDR3 DNA is TGTGCCAGCAGGGGGACAGCGAACACCGGGGAGCTGTTTTTT.

The J gene is TRBJ1-1, the V gene TRBV7-9, with TRBD1 matching over 8 bases. Germline values: CDR1 SEHNR, CDR2 FQNEAQ (reference sequence). The CDR3 runs to 12 residues. The V gene end was trimmed by 3 bases and the J gene end by 10 bases; junction bases not matched to a gene: 4. CDR3 nucleotides: TGTGCCAGCAGCTTCCCCGGGACAGGAGCTTTCTTT. Encoded protein: CASSFPGTGAFF.

The CDR3 spells CASSQEGGGSIGKLFF. CDR3 coding DNA: TGTGCCAGCAGCCAAGAGGGTGGGGGGTCTATAGGAAAACTGTTTTTT. The chain combines TRBV4-2 with TRBJ1-4; D perhaps matches TRBD1 (5 bases). CDR3 length: 16 amino acids. Germline-derived CDR1 and CDR2 are LGHNA and YNFKEQ. Deletions cut 0 bases from V and 10 bases from J, with 18 bases between.

This chain links TRBV19 with TRBJ1-1; D is ambiguous. Trimming pared 6 bases from V and 1 base from J, leaving 15 bases between. Germline V gene sequence: CDR1 LNHDA, CDR2 SQIVND (reference sequence). The CDR3 contains 15 residues. CDR3 loop: CASRQPGGSNTEAFF. Written as DNA, the CDR3 is TGTGCCAGTAGACAACCGGGAGGATCGAACACTGAAGCTTTCTTT.

The chain employs TRBV11-2 and TRBJ1-1, with TRBD1 matching over 10 bases. CDR1 is SGHAT and CDR2 is FQNNGV in the germline V gene. Trimming cost V 5 bases and J 6 bases; bases outside gene matches: 9. The CDR3 sequence is 15 residues long. The CDR3 DNA reads as TGTGCCAGCAGCCGACCGACAGGGGGCTTCGCTGAAGCTTTCTTT. Protein product: CASSRPTGGFAEAFF.

DNA of the CDR3: TGTGCCAGCAGCGTAGCTGTCGGGTCTAGCGGCCAGAATGAGCAGTTCTTC. Translated, it gives CASSVAVGSSGQNEQFF. This chain uses TRBV9 with TRBJ2-1, with 7 bases aligning to TRBD2. From germline, CDR1 is SGDLS and CDR2 YYNGEE. The CDR3 consists of 17 residues. The junction had 13 bases not matched to a gene; V was cut back by 0 bases and J by 7 bases. Full variable domain (rest looked up from reference TRBV9 and TRBJ2-1): DSGVTQTPKHLITATGQRVTLRCSPRSGDLSVYWYQQSLDQGLQFLIQYYNGEERAKGNILERFSAQQFPDLHSELNLSSLELGDSALYFCASSVAVGSSGQNEQFFGPGTRLTVL.

This chain links TRBV19 with TRBJ2-3, with a tentative D call TRBD2 (6 bases). Trimming shortened V by 5 bases and J by 3 bases, and 15 bases separated the two germline ends. The CDR3 totals 15 residues. Germline assignment: CDR1 LNHDA and CDR2 SQIVND (reference sequence). The CDR3 here is CASSLYGRWTDTQYF. CDR3 bases: TGTGCCAGTAGTTTGTACGGGAGATGGACAGATACGCAGTATTTT. Using reference TRBV19 and TRBJ2-3 for the parts outside the CDR3, the full variable domain is DGGITQSPKYLFRKEGQNVTLSCEQNLNHDAMYWYRQDPGQGLRLIYYSQIVNDFQKGDIAEGYSVSREKKESFPLTVTSAQKNPTAFYLCASSLYGRWTDTQYFGPGTRLTVL.

The V call is TRBV11-3, the J call TRBJ2-4; TRBD2 aligns across 7 bases. Germline trimming cut 1 base from V and 14 bases from J; bases unmatched to any gene: 11. CDR1 and CDR2 (germline): SGHNT, YENEEA. The CDR3 totals 14 residues. The CDR3 loop reads CASSLGGGRMGEYF. CDR3 sequence (DNA): TGTGCCAGCAGCTTAGGGGGGGGACGTATGGGTGAGTACTTC.

The chain couples TRBV6-5 to TRBJ1-4; no reliable D call. Germline V gene sequence: CDR1 MNHEY, CDR2 SVGAGI. The V end lost 0 bases, the J end lost 7 bases, and 9 bases lay between the germline ends. CDR3 length equals 14 residues. The CDR3 DNA follows: TGTGCCAGCAGTTACTCGAGTACAGCTGAAAAACTGTTTTTT. As protein: CASSYSSTAEKLFF.

This sequence joins TRBV7-9 and TRBJ2-7; 9 positions agree with TRBD2. The CDR3 sequence is 14 residues long. After removal of 1 base from V and 7 bases from J, the junction contained 5 bases not matched to a gene. Germline CDR1 SEHNR, CDR2 FQNEAQ (reference sequence). The CDR3 region has the DNA TGTGCCAGCAGCTTAGATAGCGGGAGCGGTGAGCAGTACTTC. This translates into CASSLDSGSGEQYF.

This chain connects TRBV30 to TRBJ1-1; TRBD1 matches at 8 bases. This CDR3 has 14 amino acids. In germline, CDR1 is GTSNPN, CDR2 SVGIG (reference sequence). The V gene end was trimmed by 3 bases and the J gene end by 1 base; junction bases not matched to a gene: 4. This chain's CDR3 is CAWRRTGRNTEAFF. CDR3 nucleotide sequence: TGTGCCTGGAGGAGGACAGGGCGGAACACTGAAGCTTTCTTT.